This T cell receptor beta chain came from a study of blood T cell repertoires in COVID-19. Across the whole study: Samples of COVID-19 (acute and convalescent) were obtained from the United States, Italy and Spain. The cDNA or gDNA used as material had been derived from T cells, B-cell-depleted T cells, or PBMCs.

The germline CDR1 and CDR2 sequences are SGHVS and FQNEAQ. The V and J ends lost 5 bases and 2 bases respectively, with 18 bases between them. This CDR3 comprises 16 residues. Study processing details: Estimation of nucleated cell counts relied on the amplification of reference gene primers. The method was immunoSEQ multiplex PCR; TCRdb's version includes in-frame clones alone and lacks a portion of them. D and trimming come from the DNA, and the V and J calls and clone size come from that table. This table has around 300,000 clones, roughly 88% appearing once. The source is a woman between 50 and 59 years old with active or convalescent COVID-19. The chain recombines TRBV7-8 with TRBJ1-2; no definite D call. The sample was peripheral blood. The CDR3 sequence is CASSPGGSRPNYGYTF. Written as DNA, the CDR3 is TGTGCCAGCAGCCCAGGAGGGTCGAGGCCCAACTATGGCTACACCTTC.